This passage covers 5 T cell receptor beta chains from one sample sequenced in a study of radiotherapy plus CTLA-4 blockade in lung cancer. Sequencing used immunoSEQ multiplex PCR; TCRdb keeps in-frame clones, though not all of them. The sample has 60,000 to 85,000 clones; around 87% are singletons. The source was peripheral blood, collected from a patient treated with radiotherapy plus ipilimumab. The origin of the receptors is a human donor with non-small cell lung cancer who had stable disease on radiotherapy plus ipilimumab.

This chain uses TRBV7-2 with TRBJ2-7; D perhaps matches TRBD1 (5 bases). The V gene lost 2 bases and the J gene lost 2 bases, with 13 bases spanning the gap. CDR1 is SGHTA, CDR2 FQGNSA, per germline. The CDR3 length is 15 residues. The CDR3: CASSLRSARAYEQYF. The DNA of the CDR3 is TGTGCCAGCAGCTTAAGGTCAGCCAGGGCCTACGAGCAGTACTTC.

The chain combines TRBV30 with TRBJ2-7, with D perhaps TRBD1 or TRBD2 (5 bases each). V was shortened by 0 bases and J by 7 bases, with 22 bases between the two germline ends. The CDR3 is 16 residues long. From germline, CDR1 is GTSNPN and CDR2 SVGIG (reference sequence). The CDR3 sequence: CAWSVIPGRGAREQYF. For the CDR3, the DNA is TGTGCCTGGAGTGTTATCCCGGGACGGGGCGCAAGGGAGCAGTACTTC. The full variable domain, in which reference TRBV30 and TRBJ2-7 provide the parts outside the CDR3, is SQTIHQWPATLVQPVGSPLSLECTVEGTSNPNLYWYRQAAGRGLQLLFYSVGIGQISSEVPQNLSASRPQDRQFILSSKKLLLSDSGFYLCAWSVIPGRGAREQYFGPGTRLTVT.

This clone was observed a few times. This chain connects TRBV18 to TRBJ2-2, with 7 bases aligning to TRBD1. The ends lost 0 bases at V and 5 bases at J; junction bases unmatched: 3. The CDR3 covers 15 residues. The germline V gene has CDR1 KGHSH and CDR2 LQKENI. CDR3 sequence reads: CASSPPGGVTGELFF. The CDR3 DNA reads TGTGCCAGCTCACCACCAGGGGGCGTAACCGGGGAGCTGTTTTTT.

This clone was recorded only once. V is TRBV10-2 and J is TRBJ2-7; D is unclear. Germline CDR1 reads WSHSY; CDR2 reads SAAADI. V lost 5 bases, J lost 3 bases, and 11 bases lay in between. This CDR3 has 13 residues. The CDR3 DNA reads TGCGCCAGCAGTCCCACCCCCGGCTACGAGCAGTACTTC. It codes for CASSPTPGYEQYF.

The chain's CDR3 is CASSLSPGETQYF. For the CDR3, the DNA is TGTGCCAGCAGCTTATCTCCAGGAGAGACCCAGTACTTC. The rearrangement uses TRBV11-2 and TRBJ2-5; D gene ambiguous. In germline, CDR1 is SGHAT, CDR2 FQNNGV. This CDR3 has 13 amino acids. V lost 2 bases to trimming and J lost 4 bases, with 8 bases between them. Filled out from reference TRBV11-2 and TRBJ2-5, the complete variable domain reads EAGVAQSPRYKIIEKRQSVAFWCNPISGHATLYWYQQILGQGPKLLIQFQNNGVVDDSQLPKDRFSAERLKGVDSTLKIQPAKLEDSAVYLCASSLSPGETQYFGPGTRLLVL.